This T cell receptor beta chain was obtained from a study of shared clonotypes between healthy human individuals. On sorted subsets, replicate PCRs used 200 ng DNA, or 25,000 to 35,000 T cell genomes. The repertoire was sequenced with immunoSEQ multiplex PCR; TCRdb's copy has only in-frame clones and lacks some. This table has fewer than 850,000 clones, 72% appearing once. Study results and caveats: Clonotypes not shared had lower generation probabilities than those common to all four donors.

This clone was found once. As yet, its antigen is unknown. Looked up from germline, CDR1 is MNHEY and CDR2 is SMNVEV (reference sequence). V was pared by 2 bases and J by 4 bases, with 10 bases between. The CDR3 runs to 14 residues. Specimen: memory CD4+ T cells sorted from blood. The subset is: CD45RA-negative fraction. This receptor was taken from a woman in her 30s in good health. The chain couples TRBV27 to TRBJ2-3; D gene uncertain. The CDR3 reads CASSLRSRADTQYF. DNA for the CDR3: TGTGCCAGCAGTTTAAGATCCCGCGCAGATACGCAGTATTTT.